This T cell receptor (beta chain) came from a study of beta chain features in type 1 diabetes. The study reverse transcribed the entire isolated RNA, so it sequenced expressed TCRB transcripts. Approximately 3.5 million reads, on average, came from each naive, central memory and regulatory T cell sample. Data came from immunoSEQ multiplex PCR; TCRdb stores just in-frame clones and leaves some out. The sample contains about 290,000 clones, roughly 8% of which appear only once. Study outcomes and limitations: The study found that naive, central memory and Treg TCRB repertoires appeared more similar in patients than in healthy donors. Any HLA type influence on TCRB rearrangement was left unresolved here. Insertions at VDJ junctions were less frequent in type 1 diabetes patients. These patients also deleted more nucleotides at the same junctions.

Notes on this clone: The antigen is not known.

CDR3 length: 14 amino acids. From germline, CDR1 is LGHNA and CDR2 YNFKEQ. Losses at the gene ends were 10 bases for V and 1 base for J; bases not matched to a gene: 6. The receptor's source is a woman between 18 and 30 years old in good health. Material for sequencing was central memory CD4+ T cells from blood. The gene calls are TRBV4-2 and TRBJ2-5; TRBD1 matches at 10 bases. The DNA for the CDR3 is TGTGCCACAAGAGGACAGGGGGGCCAAGAGACCCAGTACTTC. Protein: CATRGQGGQETQYF.